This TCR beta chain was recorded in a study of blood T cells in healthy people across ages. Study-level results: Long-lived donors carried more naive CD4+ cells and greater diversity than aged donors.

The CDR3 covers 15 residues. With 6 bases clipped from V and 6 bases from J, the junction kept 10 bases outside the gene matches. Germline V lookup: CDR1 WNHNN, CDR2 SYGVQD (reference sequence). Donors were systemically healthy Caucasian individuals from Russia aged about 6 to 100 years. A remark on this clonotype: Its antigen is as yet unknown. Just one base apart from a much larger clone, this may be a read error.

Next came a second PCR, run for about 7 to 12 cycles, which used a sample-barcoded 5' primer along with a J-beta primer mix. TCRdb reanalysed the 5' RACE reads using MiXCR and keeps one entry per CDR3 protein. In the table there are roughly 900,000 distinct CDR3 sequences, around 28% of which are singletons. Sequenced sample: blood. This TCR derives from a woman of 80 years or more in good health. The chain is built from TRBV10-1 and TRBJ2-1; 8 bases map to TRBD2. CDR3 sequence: CASSPSGGGSNEQFF. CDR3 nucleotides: TGCGCCAGCAGCCCCTCTGGCGGGGGGAGCAATGAGCAGTTCTTC.